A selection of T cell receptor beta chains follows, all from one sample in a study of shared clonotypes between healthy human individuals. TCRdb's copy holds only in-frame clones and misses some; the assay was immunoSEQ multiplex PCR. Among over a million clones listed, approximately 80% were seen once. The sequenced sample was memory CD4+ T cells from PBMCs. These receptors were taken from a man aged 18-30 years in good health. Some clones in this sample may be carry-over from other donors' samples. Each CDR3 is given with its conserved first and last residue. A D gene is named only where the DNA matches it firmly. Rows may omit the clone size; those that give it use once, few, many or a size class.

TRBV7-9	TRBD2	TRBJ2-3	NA	CASSLQLAGADTQYF	TGTGCCAGCAGCTTACAACTAGCGGGTGCAGATACGCAGTATTTT
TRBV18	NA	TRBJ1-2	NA	CASSPGQGNYGYTF	TGTGCCAGCTCACCAGGGCAGGGGAACTATGGCTACACCTTC
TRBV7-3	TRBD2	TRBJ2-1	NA	CASSRDYPSDEQFF	TGTGCCAGCAGCCGGGACTACCCTTCCGATGAGCAGTTCTTC
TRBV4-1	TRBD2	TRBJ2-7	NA	CASSHVLKGGNSYEQYF	TGCGCCAGCAGCCACGTTCTCAAGGGAGGGAACTCCTACGAGCAGTACTTC
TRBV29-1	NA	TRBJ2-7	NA	CSVRTDRYEQYF	TGCAGCGTCAGAACCGACAGGTACGAGCAGTACTTC
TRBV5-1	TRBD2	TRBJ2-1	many	CASSLNSGMNEQFF	TGCGCCAGCAGCTTGAATAGCGGGATGAATGAGCAGTTCTTC
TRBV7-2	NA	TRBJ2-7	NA	CASSQEDGYYEQYF	TGTGCCAGCAGCCAAGAGGACGGATACTACGAGCAGTACTTC
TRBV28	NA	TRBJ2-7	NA	CASNVREPYEQYF	TGTGCCAGCAATGTCAGGGAACCTTACGAGCAGTACTTC
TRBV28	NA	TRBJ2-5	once	CASSATGFMYF	TGTGCCAGCAGCGCCACAGGGTTTATGTACTTC
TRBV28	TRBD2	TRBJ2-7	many	CASSLPTSGGLSQQYF	TGTGCCAGCAGTTTACCGACTAGCGGGGGCCTCTCACAGCAGTACTTC
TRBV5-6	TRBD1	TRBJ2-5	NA	CASSRDRGQETQYF	TGTGCCAGCAGTCGAGACAGGGGCCAAGAGACCCAGTACTTC
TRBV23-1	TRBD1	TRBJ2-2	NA	CASFRDSLKGNTGELFF	TGCGCCAGCTTCCGGGACAGCCTTAAGGGGAACACCGGGGAGCTGTTTTTT
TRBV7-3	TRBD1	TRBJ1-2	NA	CASSSAGGAGGYTF	TGTGCCAGCAGCTCTGCAGGGGGTGCTGGGGGCTACACCTTC
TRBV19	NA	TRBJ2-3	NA	CASSIAQVTDTQYF	TGTGCCAGTAGTATAGCTCAGGTCACAGATACGCAGTATTTT
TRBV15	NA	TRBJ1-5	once	CATSRVQGLNQPQHF	TGTGCCACCAGCAGGGTACAGGGCCTCAATCAGCCCCAGCATTTT
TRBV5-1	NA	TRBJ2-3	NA	CASSDGTQSTDTQYF	TGCGCCAGCAGCGACGGGACCCAAAGCACAGATACGCAGTATTTT
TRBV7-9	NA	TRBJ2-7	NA	CASSLGAAAGEQYF	TGTGCCAGCAGCTTAGGTGCGGCCGCCGGCGAGCAGTACTTC
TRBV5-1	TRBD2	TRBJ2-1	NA	CASSPTSGSFDEQFF	TGCGCCAGCAGCCCGACTAGCGGGAGTTTCGATGAGCAGTTCTTC
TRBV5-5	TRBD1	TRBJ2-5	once	CASSPTGGMIETQYF	TGTGCCAGCAGCCCAACAGGGGGCATGATAGAGACCCAGTACTTC
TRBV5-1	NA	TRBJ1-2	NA	CASSLAAIVHGRGDGYTF	TGCGCCAGCAGCTTAGCTGCTATCGTTCACGGTCGAGGCGATGGCTACACCTTC
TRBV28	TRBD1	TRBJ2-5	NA	CASQTGTARMAQYF	TGTGCCAGCCAGACCGGGACAGCCCGAATGGCCCAGTACTTC
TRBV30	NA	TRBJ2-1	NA	CAWSVQIGGVSYNEQFF	TGTGCCTGGAGTGTACAGATTGGAGGGGTCTCGTACAATGAGCAGTTCTTC
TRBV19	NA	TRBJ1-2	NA	CARRGEEGYTF	TGTGCCAGAAGGGGGGAGGAGGGCTACACCTTC
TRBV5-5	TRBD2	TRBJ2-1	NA	CASVFRLAGGNEQFF	TGTGCCAGCGTATTTCGGCTAGCGGGAGGGAATGAGCAGTTCTTC
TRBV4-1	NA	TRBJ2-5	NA	CASSRGFTGPTKETQYF	TGCGCCAGCAGCAGGGGGTTTACAGGACCTACCAAAGAGACCCAGTACTTC
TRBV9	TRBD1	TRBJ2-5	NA	CASSERDRGRETQYF	TGTGCCAGCAGCGAGCGGGACAGGGGACGGGAGACCCAGTACTTC
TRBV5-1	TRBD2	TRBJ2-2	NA	CASKRLAGGEAGELFF	TGCGCCAGCAAAAGACTAGCGGGAGGGGAGGCCGGGGAGCTGTTTTTT
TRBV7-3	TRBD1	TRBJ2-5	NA	CASSPGTGKFQETQYF	TGTGCCAGCAGCCCCGGGACAGGGAAGTTCCAAGAGACCCAGTACTTC
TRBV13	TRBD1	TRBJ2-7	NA	CASSRPGQVYEQYF	TGTGCCAGCAGCCGGCCGGGACAGGTGTACGAGCAGTACTTC
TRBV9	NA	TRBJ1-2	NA	CASSVRGGGYTF	TGTGCCAGCAGCGTAAGGGGAGGTGGCTACACCTTC
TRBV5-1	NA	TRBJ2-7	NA	CASSLVPGHNYEQYF	TGCGCCAGCAGCTTGGTCCCGGGACACAACTACGAGCAGTACTTC
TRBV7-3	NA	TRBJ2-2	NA	CASSLTTETGELFF	TGTGCCAGCAGCTTAACGACAGAGACCGGGGAGCTGTTTTTT
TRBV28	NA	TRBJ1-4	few	CASSPFRGEKLFF	TGTGCCAGCAGCCCCTTTAGGGGTGAAAAACTGTTTTTT
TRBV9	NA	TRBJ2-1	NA	CASSVVADYNEQFF	TGTGCCAGCAGCGTAGTGGCGGACTACAATGAGCAGTTCTTC
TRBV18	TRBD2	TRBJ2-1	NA	CASSPGLAGSYNEQFF	TGTGCCAGCTCACCAGGACTAGCGGGCTCCTACAATGAGCAGTTCTTC
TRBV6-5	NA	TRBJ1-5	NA	CASSYSADYSNQPQHF	TGTGCCAGCAGTTACTCGGCGGATTATAGCAATCAGCCCCAGCATTTT
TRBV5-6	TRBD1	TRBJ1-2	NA	CASKQGTLYSNYGYTF	TGTGCCAGCAAACAGGGGACCCTTTACTCTAACTATGGCTACACCTTC
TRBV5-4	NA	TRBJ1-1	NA	CATYKEASNTEAFF	TGTGCCACCTACAAAGAAGCTTCGAACACTGAAGCTTTCTTT
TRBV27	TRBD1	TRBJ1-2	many	CASSLRGPWTGNKGGYTF	TGTGCCAGCAGTTTAAGGGGGCCTTGGACAGGGAATAAAGGAGGCTACACCTTC
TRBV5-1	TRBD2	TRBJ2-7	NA	CASSSLAGGPLGEQYF	TGCGCCAGCAGCTCGTTAGCGGGAGGGCCGTTGGGGGAGCAGTACTTC
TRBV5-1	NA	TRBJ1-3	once	CASSLAGSSYLNTIYF	TGCGCCAGCAGCTTGGCCGGCAGTTCCTACTTAAACACCATATATTTT
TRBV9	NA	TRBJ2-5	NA	CASSVGPTWGQETQYF	TGTGCCAGCAGCGTAGGCCCGACTTGGGGCCAAGAGACCCAGTACTTC